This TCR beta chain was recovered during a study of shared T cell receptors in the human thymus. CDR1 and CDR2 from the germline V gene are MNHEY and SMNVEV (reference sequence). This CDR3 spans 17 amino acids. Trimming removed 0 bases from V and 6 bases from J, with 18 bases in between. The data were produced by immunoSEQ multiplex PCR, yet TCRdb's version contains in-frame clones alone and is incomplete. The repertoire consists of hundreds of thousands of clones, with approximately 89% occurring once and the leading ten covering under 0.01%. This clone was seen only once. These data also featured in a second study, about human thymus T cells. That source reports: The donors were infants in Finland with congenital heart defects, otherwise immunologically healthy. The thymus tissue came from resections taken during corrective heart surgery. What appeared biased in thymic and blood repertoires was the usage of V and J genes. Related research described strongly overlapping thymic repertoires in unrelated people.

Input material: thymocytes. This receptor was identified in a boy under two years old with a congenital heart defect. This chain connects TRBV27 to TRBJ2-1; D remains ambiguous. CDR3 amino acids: CASSLSIQRRTTNEQFF. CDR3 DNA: TGTGCCAGCAGTTTATCGATTCAGAGACGCACTACCAATGAGCAGTTCTTC.